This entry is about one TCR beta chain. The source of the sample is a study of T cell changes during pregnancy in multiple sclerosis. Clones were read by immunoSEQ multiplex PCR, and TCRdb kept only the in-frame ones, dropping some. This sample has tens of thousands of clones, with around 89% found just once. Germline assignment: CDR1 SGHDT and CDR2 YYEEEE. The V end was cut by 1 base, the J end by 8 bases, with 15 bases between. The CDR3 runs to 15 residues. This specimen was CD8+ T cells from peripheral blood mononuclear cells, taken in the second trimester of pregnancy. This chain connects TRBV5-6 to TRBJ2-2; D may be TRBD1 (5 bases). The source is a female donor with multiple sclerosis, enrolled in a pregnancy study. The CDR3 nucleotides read TGTGCCAGCAGCTTGTCAGCAGGGATAACTGGGGAGCTGTTTTTT. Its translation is CASSLSAGITGELFF.